This TCR beta chain was sequenced during a study of human T cells and chemical hapten exposure. TCRdb passed the RACE reads through MiXCR, listing each CDR3 protein once. The sample records about 61,000 distinct CDR3 sequences, approximately 6.7% being singletons. Time point reported: pre-sensitization, week 0. Indicated treatment: therapeutic diphenylcyclopropenone sensitization with weekly scalp DPC. CDR3 length: 15 amino acids. Trimming at V came to 5 bases and at J to 1 base, leaving 6 bases not matched to a gene. This clonotype has a count of ten or more. What it binds is not known. Overall study results and limits: TCRs whose frequency exceeded 1 in 1000 remained the same following DPC sensitization.

The specimen comprised whole blood, sampled in connection with sensitization to the hapten diphenylcyclopropenone (DPC). This clonotype was sampled from a woman in her thirties with alopecia areata. Some clones in this sample may be carry-over from other donors' samples. The chain combines TRBV12-3 or TRBV12-4 with TRBJ2-3; 7 bases fit TRBD1. The CDR3 loop reads CASSPGTEGTDTQYF. In DNA form, the CDR3 reads TGTGCCAGCAGTCCCGGGACAGAGGGCACAGATACGCAGTATTTT.